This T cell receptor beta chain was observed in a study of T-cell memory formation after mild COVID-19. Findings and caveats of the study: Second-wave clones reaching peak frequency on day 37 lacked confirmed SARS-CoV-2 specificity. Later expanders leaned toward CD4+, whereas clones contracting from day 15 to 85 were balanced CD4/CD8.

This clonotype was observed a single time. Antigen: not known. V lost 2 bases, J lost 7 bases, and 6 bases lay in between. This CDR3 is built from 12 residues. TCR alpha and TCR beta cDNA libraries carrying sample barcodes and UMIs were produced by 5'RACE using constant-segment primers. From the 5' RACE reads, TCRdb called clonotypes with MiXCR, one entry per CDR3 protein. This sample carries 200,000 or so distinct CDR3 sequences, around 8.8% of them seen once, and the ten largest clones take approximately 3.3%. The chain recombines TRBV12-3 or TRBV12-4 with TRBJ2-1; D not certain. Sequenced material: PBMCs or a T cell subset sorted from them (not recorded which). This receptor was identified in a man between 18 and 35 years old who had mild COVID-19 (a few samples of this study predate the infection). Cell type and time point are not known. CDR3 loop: CASSLSTNEQFF. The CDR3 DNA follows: TGTGCCAGCAGTTTAAGTACAAATGAGCAGTTCTTC.